This T cell receptor beta chain was documented in a study of cytomegalovirus exposure and HLA in healthy donors. With 4 bases clipped from V and 0 bases from J, the junction kept 6 bases outside the gene matches. The CDR3 has 16 residues. Germline values: CDR1 SGHVS, CDR2 FQNEAQ. Regarding the study as a whole: A later analysis linked a missense variant in DCLRE1C to the trimming of TCR beta V and J genes. The listing of 150 or so TCR beta chains classed them as cytomegalovirus-associated. Highest at DRB1 and lowest at HLA-C, TCR association rates differed among HLA loci in a later analysis.

60 Vbeta and 13 Jbeta primers were used in PCR. Sequencing was performed with immunoSEQ multiplex PCR; in TCRdb, only in-frame clones are kept and a portion is missing. The repertoire includes roughly 200,000 clones, 70% to 80% of them detected once, and roughly 3.5% sits in the top ten. Points on this clone: Its antigen remains unknown.

The J gene is TRBJ2-1, the V gene TRBV7-8; 7 bases align to TRBD2. The sample was PBMCs. This clonotype was obtained from a woman aged 60-75 years in good health and CMV-seropositive. CDR3 nucleotides: TGTGCCAGCAGCTCTACTAGCGAGAGCTCCTACAATGAGCAGTTCTTC. Translated, it gives CASSSTSESSYNEQFF.